This TCR beta chain stems from a study of beta chain features in type 1 diabetes. Study-level findings and limits: TCRB CDR3s were moderately but significantly shorter in Type 1 diabetes patients in all four CD4+ subsets.

Via CD45RO/CCR7/CD25/CD127/CD95/CD27, cells of the CD4+ naive, central memory, regulatory and stem cell-like memory subsets were sorted. The whole isolated RNA underwent reverse transcription, so sequencing captured expressed TCRB transcripts. The data were produced by immunoSEQ multiplex PCR, yet TCRdb's version contains in-frame clones alone and is incomplete. The data hold 250,000 to 350,000 clones, with more than 13% observed a single time. Of note for this clone: Its cognate antigen is unknown.

CDR1 is SEHNR and CDR2 is FQNEAQ in the germline V gene (reference sequence). This CDR3 has 13 residues. The V gene lost 7 bases and the J gene lost 6 bases, with 15 bases spanning the gap. The V call is TRBV7-9, the J call TRBJ1-1, with no clear D. Sequenced: naive CD4+ T cells from blood. This clonotype originated in a man under 40 with type 1 diabetes. CDR3 protein: CASTRREDAEAFF. In nucleotides, the CDR3 is TGTGCCAGCACCCGTCGCGAGGATGCTGAAGCTTTCTTT. The full variable domain, with the rest looked up from reference TRBV7-9 and TRBJ1-1, is DTGVSQNPRHKITKRGQNVTFRCDPISEHNRLYWYRQTLGQGPEFLTYFQNEAQLEKSRLLSDRFSAERPKGSFSTLEIQRTEQGDSAMYLCASTRREDAEAFFGQGTRLTVV.